This TCR beta chain derives from a study of T-cell memory formation after mild COVID-19. CDR3 length equals 13 residues. Germline V gene lookup returns CDR1 MNHEY and CDR2 SMNVEV (reference sequence). J was trimmed by 6 bases and V by 5 bases; bases with no gene match: 4. MiXCR was run by TCRdb on the 5' RACE reads, yielding one entry per CDR3 protein. The sample has about 190,000 distinct CDR3 sequences, over 20% seen once. Findings and caveats of the study: While clones contracting from day 15 to 85 were balanced between CD4 and CD8, later expanders leaned CD4+.

This clonotype was counted a few times. The antigen is undetermined. V and J are TRBV27 and TRBJ2-1, with 7 bases that match TRBD1. The sequenced material came from PBMCs or a T cell subset sorted from them (not recorded which). The sequence derives from an adult woman who had mild COVID-19 (a few samples of this study predate the infection). Cell type and time point are not known. The CDR3 spells CASSPQGVNEQFF. Here the CDR3 DNA reads TGTGCCAGCAGTCCCCAGGGGGTCAATGAGCAGTTCTTC.